A selection of T cell receptor beta chains follows, all from one sample in a study of T cells in localized non-small cell lung cancer. Sequenced by immunoSEQ multiplex PCR; TCRdb stores in-frame clones only, minus some. The sample lists approximately 60,000 clones, 85% to 90% seen once, with approximately 2% in the top ten. Source: peripheral blood, taken before any cancer treatment. The receptors were gathered from a woman between 35 and 75 years old with stage I lung adenocarcinoma. Each CDR3 is given with its conserved first and last residue. Fields, in order: J gene, D gene, clone size, V gene, CDR3 protein, CDR3 DNA. The D gene is left open where the match is weak. Only some rows state a clone size, as once, few, many or a class for expanded clones.

>TRBJ2-1|.|.|TRBV4-3
CASSRGGGRGNEQFF
TGCGCCAGCAGTCGAGGCGGGGGCCGGGGGAATGAGCAGTTCTTC
>TRBJ1-6|.|.|TRBV30
CAWSPRQANSPLHF
TGTGCCTGGAGCCCCCGCCAGGCTAATTCACCCCTCCACTTT
>TRBJ2-7|TRBD2|.|TRBV6-5
CASSYSRQRGTYEQYF
TGTGCCAGCAGTTACTCGAGACAGCGGGGTACCTACGAGCAGTACTTC
>TRBJ1-5|TRBD1|.|TRBV6-1
CVSSEAMGQGNQPQHF
TGTGTCAGCAGTGAAGCGATGGGACAGGGCAATCAGCCCCAGCATTTT
>TRBJ1-5|TRBD1|.|TRBV27
CASRITGGQPQHF
TGTGCCAGCAGGATCACAGGGGGTCAGCCCCAGCATTTT
>TRBJ1-2|TRBD1|.|TRBV19
CASSDRGWNYGYTF
TGTGCCAGTAGTGACAGGGGTTGGAACTATGGCTACACCTTC
>TRBJ2-1|TRBD1|.|TRBV2
CASSARTGTTNEQFF
TGTGCCAGCAGTGCTAGGACAGGGACAACCAATGAGCAGTTCTTC
>TRBJ1-6|.|few|TRBV2
CASSEHRASPLHF
TGTGCCAGCAGTGAGCACAGGGCTTCACCCCTCCACTTT
>TRBJ1-6|.|few|TRBV7-3
CASSLGAGMTPLHF
TGTGCCAGCAGCTTGGGGGCAGGGATGACACCCCTCCACTTT
>TRBJ2-5|.|.|TRBV6-1
CASSLTTTQYF
TGTGCCAGCTCTTTGACAACGACCCAGTACTTC
>TRBJ1-4|TRBD1|.|TRBV5-8
CASSLLQGGFATNEKLFF
TGTGCCAGCAGCTTGTTACAGGGGGGCTTTGCAACTAATGAAAAACTGTTTTTT
>TRBJ1-1|.|.|TRBV28
CASAPGAFF
TGTGCCAGCGCCCCCGGAGCTTTCTTT
>TRBJ2-4|.|.|TRBV11-2
CASSLKDSKNIQYF
TGTGCCAGCAGCTTAAAGGACAGCAAAAACATTCAGTACTTC
>TRBJ1-2|TRBD1|.|TRBV20-1
CSWTGGTGYTF
TGCAGCTGGACAGGGGGCACTGGCTACACCTTC
>TRBJ2-1|.|.|TRBV4-3
CASSQATVGGLYNEQFF
TGCGCCAGCAGCCAAGCGACGGTAGGGGGGCTATACAATGAGCAGTTCTTC
>TRBJ1-6|TRBD1|.|TRBV7-9
CASSFGQDLSPLHF
TGTGCCAGCAGCTTCGGACAGGACTTATCACCCCTCCACTTT
>TRBJ1-1|.|.|TRBV9
CASSKYEGTEAFF
TGTGCCAGCAGCAAATACGAGGGCACTGAAGCTTTCTTT
>TRBJ1-1|.|.|TRBV19
CASSIRERSTEAFF
TGTGCCAGTAGTATTAGGGAAAGGAGCACTGAAGCTTTCTTT